Below are 25 T cell receptor beta chains sequenced from a single sample in a study of OX40 agonist ivuxolimab in advanced cancers. Receptors were amplified or captured by the immunoSEQ multiplex PCR assay. TCRdb mirrors the immuneACCESS table, restricted to in-frame sequences. Some clones are absent from its copies; in checked studies, under half trace to an unresolved V gene, and the reason for the others is unknown. The sample table records roughly 38,000 clones; roughly 90% of these occur just once. Clones ranked in the top ten supply around 0.6% of the sample. The sample in question was CD4+ or CD8+ T cells sorted from blood, obtained in a trial of the OX40 agonist ivuxolimab. The receptors were gathered from an adult with an advanced solid tumor such as melanoma, head and neck, liver or kidney cancer.

V is TRBV11-3 and J is TRBJ1-2, with 9 bases aligning to TRBD1. CDR3 length: 13 amino acids. The V gene's germline CDR1 is SGHNT and CDR2 YENEEA. Losses at the gene ends were 3 bases for V and 8 bases for J; bases not matched to a gene: 4. The chain's CDR3 is CASSFRQGEGYTF. In DNA form, the CDR3 reads TGTGCCAGCAGCTTCCGACAGGGGGAAGGCTACACCTTC. Full variable domain (outside the CDR3, taken from reference TRBV11-3 and TRBJ1-2): EAGVVQSPRYKIIEKKQPVAFWCNPISGHNTLYWYLQNLGQGPELLIRYENEEAVDDSQLPKDRFSAERLKGVDSTLKIQPAELGDSAVYLCASSFRQGEGYTFGSGTRLTVV.

Comments on this clone: Compared with germline, one end of the junction differs, possibly owing to a read error. The rearrangement links TRBV5-1 to TRBJ2-1; D not certain. The CDR3 has 13 residues. CDR1 SGHRS and CDR2 YFSETQ come from the germline V gene. The CDR3 sequence is CASSLVGYNEQFF. The DNA of the CDR3 is TGCGCCAGCAGTTTGGTAGGTTATAATGAGCAGTTCTTC.

This chain uses TRBV9 with TRBJ1-1, with TRBD1 matching over 8 bases. CDR3 size: 14 residues. Germline CDR1 is SGDLS and CDR2 is YYNGEE. The V gene end was trimmed by 4 bases and the J gene end by 4 bases; junction bases not matched to a gene: 6. The CDR3: CASSPTTGGTEAFF. The CDR3 nucleotides read TGTGCCAGCAGCCCGACCACAGGGGGCACTGAAGCTTTCTTT.

The gene calls are TRBV5-6 and TRBJ2-1; TRBD1 aligns across 9 bases. J gave up 7 bases and V 4 bases, and 3 bases lay outside the gene matches. Germline CDR1 reads SGHDT; CDR2 reads YYEEEE. The CDR3 has 13 residues. The CDR3 loop reads CASSTGQGNEQFF. The CDR3 DNA reads as TGTGCCAGCAGCACGGGACAGGGTAATGAGCAGTTCTTC.

The gene calls are TRBV6-5 and TRBJ1-2, with 8 bases fitting TRBD1. Germline V gene lookup returns CDR1 MNHEY and CDR2 SVGAGI. CDR3 size: 15 residues. With 4 bases clipped from V and 8 bases from J, the junction kept 12 bases outside the gene matches. This chain's CDR3 is CASSSPDRARRGYTF. Written as DNA, the CDR3 is TGTGCCAGCAGTTCCCCGGACAGGGCAAGGCGGGGCTACACCTTC.

The rearrangement uses TRBV10-3 and TRBJ2-2, with D tentatively TRBD1 (5 bases). Trimming removed 2 bases at V and 3 bases at J, with 10 bases between. Germline V gives CDR1 ENHRY, CDR2 SYGVKD. This CDR3 contains 15 residues. Written as DNA, the CDR3 is TGTGCCATCAGTGAGACACAGGTAGACACCGGGGAGCTGTTTTTT. Its translation: CAISETQVDTGELFF.

J is TRBJ1-2 and V is TRBV29-1; tentatively, D is TRBD1 (6 bases). This CDR3 is 12 amino acids long. V lost 4 bases and J lost 3, with 9 bases in between. Germline V gives CDR1 SQVTM, CDR2 ANQGSEA. CDR3 protein: CSVVSGDYGYTF. Here the CDR3 DNA reads TGCAGCGTTGTGTCAGGGGACTATGGCTACACCTTC.

This clone is a singleton in its sample. The chain carries TRBV5-4 and TRBJ2-7; TRBD2 matches at 7 bases. The V gene's germline CDR1 is SGHNT and CDR2 YYREEE (reference sequence). This CDR3 has 15 residues. V shed 4 bases and J 7 bases; nucleotides not matched to a gene: 14. The CDR3 bases are TGTGCCAGCAGCCCCACCGGGGGAGGGGCGAGGGAGCAGTACTTC. The encoded protein is CASSPTGGGAREQYF.

J is TRBJ1-1 and V is TRBV21-1. TRBV21-1 is termed a pseudogene. The CDR3 loop spans 13 amino acids. Written as DNA, the CDR3 is TGTGCCAGCACCAACGGGAAGAACACTGAAGCTTTCTTT. Translation gives CASTNGKNTEAFF.

This chain connects TRBV2 to TRBJ1-1, with unresolved D. V was trimmed by 7 bases and J by 4 bases, leaving 16 bases between them. Germline CDR1 SNHLY, CDR2 FYNNEI. The CDR3 totals 14 residues. CDR3 region: CASTGDSLSTEAFF. CDR3 bases: TGTGCCAGCACGGGAGATTCTTTAAGCACTGAAGCTTTCTTT.

The chain joins TRBV7-2 to TRBJ2-2; TRBD1 agrees at 9 bases. This CDR3 region has 17 residues. Germline V gene sequence: CDR1 SGHTA, CDR2 FQGNSA. Trimming at V came to 5 bases and at J to 4 bases, leaving 11 bases not matched to a gene. CDR3 coding DNA: TGTGCCAGCAGCCATAGACCGGGACAGGGAGGCACCGGGGAGCTGTTTTTT. The encoded protein is CASSHRPGQGGTGELFF.

The genes are TRBV10-3 and TRBJ1-1; 7 nucleotides align to TRBD1. The CDR3 extends over 17 amino acids. In germline, CDR1 is ENHRY, CDR2 SYGVKD. With 8 bases clipped from V and 1 base from J, the junction kept 16 bases outside the gene matches. The CDR3 DNA reads as TGTGCCATCGCCCCTACTTCAGGGGGACCCGGGAACACTGAAGCTTTCTTT. It codes for CAIAPTSGGPGNTEAFF.

The chain couples TRBV6-6 to TRBJ1-2, with D perhaps matching TRBD1 (5 bases). This CDR3 has 13 residues. V lost 2 bases and J lost 1, with 5 bases in between. From germline, CDR1 is MNHNY and CDR2 SVGAGI (reference sequence). The CDR3 DNA reads TGTGCCAGCAGTTACGACAGTAACTATGGCTACACCTTC. It yields the protein CASSYDSNYGYTF.

The chain employs TRBV9 and TRBJ2-7; D may correspond to TRBD1 or TRBD2 (5 bases each). Germline V lookup: CDR1 SGDLS, CDR2 YYNGEE. This CDR3 is built from 14 residues. V was trimmed by 0 bases and J by 2 bases, leaving 9 bases between them. In DNA form, the CDR3 reads TGTGCCAGCAGCGTAGGAGGGGTGGCCTACGAGCAGTACTTC. It specifies CASSVGGVAYEQYF.

CDR3 bases: TGTGCCAGCAGCTTGGACAGGGGAGACCAAAACATTCAGTACTTC. Translating gives CASSLDRGDQNIQYF. The chain recombines TRBV7-3 with TRBJ2-4; 9 bases align to TRBD1. Unmatched junction bases numbered 5, after V lost 3 bases and J lost 5 bases. This CDR3 contains 15 residues. CDR1 is SGHTA, CDR2 FQGTGA, per germline. The whole variable domain, remainder taken from reference TRBV7-3 and TRBJ2-4, is GAGVSQTPSNKVTEKGKYVELRCDPISGHTALYWYRQSLGQGPEFLIYFQGTGAADDSGLPNDRFFAVRPEGSVSTLKIQRTERGDSAVYLCASSLDRGDQNIQYFGAGTRLSVL.

The gene calls are TRBV18 and TRBJ1-2; 8 bases map to TRBD1. The V and J ends lost 3 bases and 2 bases, in that order; junction bases with no gene match: 8. Germline V gene data show CDR1 as KGHSH and CDR2 as LQKENI. The CDR3 is 16 residues long. This CDR3 reads CASSPSPSGGNYGYTF. The CDR3 bases are TGTGCCAGCTCACCCTCTCCGTCAGGGGGCAACTATGGCTACACCTTC.

J is TRBJ1-2 and V is TRBV5-1; 7 bases agree with TRBD1. CDR1 is SGHRS, CDR2 YFSETQ, per germline. Trimming took 4 bases from V and 0 from J; bases not matched to a gene: 3. The CDR3 has 14 amino acids. The CDR3 nucleotides read TGCGCCAGCAGCCGGGGACAGACTAACTATGGCTACACCTTC. This codes for CASSRGQTNYGYTF.

V gene TRBV19 combines with J gene TRBJ1-3; the D gene is possibly TRBD1 (6 bases). V was shortened by 6 bases and J by 8 bases, with 11 bases between the two germline ends. Per the germline V gene, CDR1 is LNHDA and CDR2 is SQIVND (reference sequence). This CDR3 comprises 12 residues. This chain's CDR3 is CASRDRQDTIYF. The CDR3 DNA reads TGTGCCAGTAGGGACAGACAGGACACCATATATTTT.

This sequence joins TRBV5-1 and TRBJ1-4; the D gene is possibly TRBD1 (6 bases). This CDR3 is 20 amino acids long. Trimming stripped 1 base from V and 0 bases from J, with 22 bases between. CDR1 and CDR2 (germline): SGHRS, YFSETQ. Here the CDR3 reads CASSLKEGEPYIATNEKLFF. CDR3 DNA: TGCGCCAGCAGCTTGAAAGAGGGGGAGCCTTATATTGCAACTAATGAAAAACTGTTTTTT. The variable domain in full, completed from reference TRBV5-1 and TRBJ1-4, reads KAGVTQTPRYLIKTRGQQVTLSCSPISGHRSVSWYQQTPGQGLQFLFEYFSETQRNKGNFPGRFSGRQFSNSRSEMNVSTLELGDSALYLCASSLKEGEPYIATNEKLFFGSGTQLSVL.

The table lists this clone with a count of one. The chain carries TRBV10-3 and TRBJ1-4; D not resolved. V lost 6 bases to trimming and J lost 3 bases, with 14 bases between them. In germline, CDR1 is ENHRY, CDR2 SYGVKD. This CDR3 contains 15 residues. The CDR3, as DNA: TGTGCCATCAGCCCTAGTGCGGGCCCTAATGAAAAACTGTTTTTT. It yields the protein CAISPSAGPNEKLFF.

About this clone: A junction end diverges from the germline sequence, so it may reflect a read error. The gene calls are TRBV7-7 and TRBJ2-5; 7 bases are a match to TRBD1. The CDR3 is made up of 14 amino acids. The germline gives CDR1 SSHAT, CDR2 FNYEAQ (reference sequence). The CDR3 nucleotides are TGTGCTAGCAGCGCGACAGGGTTACAAGAGACCCAGTACTTC. This sequence encodes CASSATGLQETQYF.

The chain employs TRBV2 and TRBJ1-2; D remains ambiguous. Germline V CDR1 and CDR2: SNHLY, FYNNEI. The CDR3 sequence is 13 residues long. V lost 4 bases, J lost 2 bases, and 8 bases lay in between. CDR3 in amino acids: CASSVFKNYGYTF. The CDR3 DNA sequence: TGTGCCAGCAGTGTTTTTAAGAACTATGGCTACACCTTC.

V usage is TRBV6-6 and J usage is TRBJ1-1; D may be TRBD1 (5 bases). Germline V CDR1 and CDR2: MNHNY, SVGAGI (reference sequence). V was shortened by 5 bases and J by 10 bases, with 20 bases between the two germline ends. The CDR3 runs to 14 residues. CDR3 sequence: CASSIKLGGRVAFF. CDR3 sequence (DNA): TGTGCCAGCAGTATAAAACTGGGGGGTAGGGTAGCTTTCTTT.

This chain connects TRBV7-2 to TRBJ1-1; weak D call: TRBD1 (5 bases). The CDR3 has 13 residues. Trimming stripped 3 bases from V and 4 bases from J, with 9 bases between. Germline V gives CDR1 SGHTA, CDR2 FQGNSA. The CDR3, as DNA: TGTGCCAGCAGCTTGACAGTGGGCACTGAAGCTTTCTTT. Its translation is CASSLTVGTEAFF.

The DNA of the CDR3 is TGTGCCAGCAGCTTATTTCCGGGCCAAGGGACTGAAGCTTTCTTT. It codes for CASSLFPGQGTEAFF. V usage is TRBV7-8 and J usage is TRBJ1-1; D remains ambiguous. CDR3 size: 15 residues. CDR1 is SGHVS, CDR2 FQNEAQ, per germline. The V end lost 2 bases, the J end lost 5 bases, and 15 bases lay between the germline ends. Full variable domain (missing parts from reference TRBV7-8 and TRBJ1-1): GAGVSQSPRYKVAKRGQDVALRCDPISGHVSLFWYQQALGQGPEFLTYFQNEAQLDKSGLPSDRFFAERPEGSVSTLKIQRTQQEDSAVYLCASSLFPGQGTEAFFGQGTRLTVV.